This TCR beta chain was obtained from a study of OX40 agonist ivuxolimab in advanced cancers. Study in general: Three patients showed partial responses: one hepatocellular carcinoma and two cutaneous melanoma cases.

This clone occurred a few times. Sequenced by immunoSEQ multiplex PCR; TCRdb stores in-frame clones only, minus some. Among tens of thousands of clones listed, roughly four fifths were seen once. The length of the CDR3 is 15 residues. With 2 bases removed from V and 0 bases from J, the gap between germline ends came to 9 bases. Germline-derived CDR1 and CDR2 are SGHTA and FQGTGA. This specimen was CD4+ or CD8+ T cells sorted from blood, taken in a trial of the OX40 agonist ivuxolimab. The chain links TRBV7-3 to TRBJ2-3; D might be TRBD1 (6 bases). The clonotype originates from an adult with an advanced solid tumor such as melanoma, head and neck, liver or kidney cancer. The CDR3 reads CASSLGGQSTDTQYF. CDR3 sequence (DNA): TGTGCCAGCAGCTTAGGGGGACAAAGCACAGATACGCAGTATTTT.